These 7 T cell receptor beta chains were all obtained from the same sample, sequenced in a study of cytomegalovirus exposure and HLA in healthy donors. In the PCR, 60 Vbeta and 13 Jbeta primers were used. Clones were read by immunoSEQ multiplex PCR, and TCRdb kept only the in-frame ones, dropping some. Among some 20,000 clones listed, more than 60% were seen once. The sample was PBMCs. Receptors originate from a man between 18 and 29 years old in good health and CMV-seronegative.

The chain couples TRBV30 to TRBJ1-3, with D perhaps TRBD1 (6 bases). The V end was cut by 2 bases, the J end by 3 bases, with 14 bases between. Germline CDR1 GTSNPN, CDR2 SVGIG (reference sequence). This CDR3 comprises 15 residues. The CDR3 loop reads CAWSKGQSDGNTIYF. The CDR3 bases are TGTGCCTGGAGTAAAGGACAGTCCGATGGAAACACCATATATTTT.

The chain employs TRBV30 and TRBJ1-2; 7 bases align to TRBD1. Per the germline V gene, CDR1 is GTSNPN and CDR2 is SVGIG (reference sequence). This CDR3 region has 13 residues. After removal of 2 bases from V and 4 bases from J, the junction contained 4 bases not matched to a gene. This CDR3 is CAWSTGDGYGYTF. The CDR3 region has the DNA TGTGCCTGGAGTACAGGGGACGGCTATGGCTACACCTTC.

In this sample, this clone turned up a few times. The V and J genes are TRBV9 and TRBJ1-2; tentative D call: TRBD1 (5 bases). The V and J ends lost 3 bases and 2 bases respectively, with 14 bases between them. The germline V gene has CDR1 SGDLS and CDR2 YYNGEE. This CDR3 region has 15 residues. CDR3 in amino acids: CASSAGTQGNYGYTF. The CDR3 nucleotides read TGTGCCAGCAGCGCTGGGACTCAAGGGAACTATGGCTACACCTTC.

This clone is a singleton in its sample. The V and J genes are TRBV2 and TRBJ1-2; possibly TRBD1 for D (5 bases). The CDR3 has 15 amino acids. Germline loops: CDR1 SNHLY, CDR2 FYNNEI. V was shortened by 0 bases and J by 6 bases, with 14 bases between the two germline ends. CDR3 DNA sequence: TGTGCCAGCAGTGAAGCGCTCCAGACAGTAAATGGCTACACCTTC. It is translated as CASSEALQTVNGYTF.

V gene TRBV30 combines with J gene TRBJ1-1; D not certain. Germline V gives CDR1 GTSNPN, CDR2 SVGIG (reference sequence). The CDR3 has 11 residues. The V end lost 4 bases, the J end lost 5 bases, and 8 bases lay between the germline ends. For the CDR3, the DNA is TGTGCCTGGACCGAGAGAACTGAAGCTTTCTTT. Its translation is CAWTERTEAFF.

V is TRBV29-1 and J is TRBJ1-1; D uncertain. Germline values: CDR1 SQVTM, CDR2 ANQGSEA. Trimming took off 7 bases at V and 2 bases at J, with 11 bases between the two ends. The CDR3 is 12 residues long. The CDR3 DNA sequence: TGCAGCGGCCTGACACCAAACACTGAAGCTTTCTTT. This encodes CSGLTPNTEAFF.

The count of this clone is one. The rearrangement links TRBV5-1 to TRBJ2-7; 11 nucleotides agree with TRBD1. There are 16 residues in the CDR3. V shed 4 bases and J 7 bases; nucleotides not matched to a gene: 13. Germline V gene data show CDR1 as SGHRS and CDR2 as YFSETQ. The chain's CDR3 is CASSHRPGQGELEQYF. The CDR3 region has the DNA TGCGCCAGCAGCCACCGCCCGGGACAGGGGGAGTTGGAGCAGTACTTC.